This passage covers 8 T cell receptor beta chains from one sample sequenced in a study of regulatory T cells in long-lasting Graves disease. Time point: newly diagnosed GD, antithyroid drugs for less than 3 months. PBMCs were the source of the RNA used for TCR sequencing. CDR3-region Arm-PCR and iRepertoire HTBI primers produced the TCR beta libraries. MiXCR, applied by TCRdb to the multiplex PCR reads, yields one record per CDR3 protein. Of 250,000 or so distinct CDR3 sequences listed, 18% are singletons. The sample was also reused in another study, on T cells in Graves' hyperthyroidism and ophthalmopathy.

The specimen was peripheral blood mononuclear cells (PBMCs), collected at new diagnosis, from a patient treated with antithyroid drugs. The receptor set was obtained from a woman aged 25 to 39 with Graves disease.

This clonotype was seen only a few times. The chain is built from TRBV4-1 and TRBJ1-4; D unclear. With 1 base removed from V and 6 bases from J, the gap between germline ends came to 3 bases. Germline lookup yields CDR1 MGHRA and CDR2 YSYEKL. The CDR3 sequence is 12 residues long. The CDR3 here is CASSQADEKLFF. CDR3 nucleotide sequence: TGCGCCAGCAGCCAAGCGGATGAAAAACTGTTTTTT.

This clonotype has only a few counts. V gene TRBV29-1 combines with J gene TRBJ1-4, with a weak D call TRBD1 (5 bases). V was cut by 6 bases and J by 3 bases, with 11 bases left in between. CDR3 length: 13 amino acids. Germline assignment: CDR1 SQVTM and CDR2 ANQGSEA. CDR3 DNA: TGCAGCGTCGTGGGAGGGGCTAATGAAAAACTGTTTTTT. It is translated as CSVVGGANEKLFF.

This clonotype was seen repeatedly, ten times or more. The genes are TRBV10-2 and TRBJ2-5, with D possibly TRBD2 on 7 matching bases. Germline CDR1 WSHSY, CDR2 SAAADI. Trimming left V 3 bases short and J 0 bases short, with 17 bases between. This CDR3 has 17 amino acids. The CDR3 DNA is TGCGCCAGCAGTGATGGGTGGGGGGGCCAGTACCAAGAGACCCAGTACTTC. The encoded protein is CASSDGWGGQYQETQYF.

Ten or more counts support this clonotype. This chain uses TRBV5-6 with TRBJ1-1, with D perhaps TRBD1 (5 bases). Trimming left V 0 bases short and J 6 bases short, with 9 bases between. This CDR3 is built from 13 residues. CDR1 is SGHDT, CDR2 YYEEEE, per germline. The CDR3: CASSLGGGAEAFF. The CDR3 region has the DNA TGTGCCAGCAGCTTGGGCGGGGGTGCTGAAGCTTTCTTT.

This clonotype was observed at least ten times. Sequence at one end of the junction differs from germline and may be a read error. V and J are TRBV5-1 and TRBJ2-3; D remains unclear. This CDR3 has 13 residues. Germline assignment: CDR1 SGHRS and CDR2 YFSETQ. The CDR3 DNA sequence: TGTGCCAGCAGCCAGACACGGACAGATACGCAGTATTTT. This encodes CASSQTRTDTQYF.

This clonotype was detected only a few times. This sequence joins TRBV7-6 and TRBJ2-2, with 11 positions matching TRBD1. CDR3 length: 15 amino acids. The germline CDR1 and CDR2 sequences are SGHVS and FNYEAQ. V trimming: 5 bases; J trimming: 4 bases; junction bases outside the gene matches: 3. The CDR3 coding sequence is TGTGCCAGCAGCCCCGGGACAGGGGGCACCGGGGAGCTGTTTTTT. It codes for CASSPGTGGTGELFF. The full variable domain, rest sourced from reference TRBV7-6 and TRBJ2-2, is GAGVSQSPRYKVTKRGQDVALRCDPISGHVSLYWYRQALGQGPEFLTYFNYEAQQDKSGLPNDRFSAERPEGSISTLTIQRTEQRDSAMYRCASSPGTGGTGELFFGEGSRLTVL.

This clonotype was picked up many times. The rearrangement joins TRBV27 to TRBJ2-7; D not resolved. The CDR3 consists of 14 residues. Germline assignment: CDR1 MNHEY and CDR2 SMNVEV (reference sequence). The V end was cut by 2 bases, the J end by 2 bases, with 10 bases between. The DNA for the CDR3 is TGTGCCAGCAGTTTAGCGGTCAGACCCTACGAGCAGTACTTC. Its translation is CASSLAVRPYEQYF.

This clonotype was seen many times. V gene TRBV6-1 combines with J gene TRBJ2-7, with D uncertain. The CDR3 consists of 15 residues. Between the trimmed V and J ends, which lost 8 bases and 7 bases, there was a span of 24 bases. The germline V gene encodes CDR1 MNHNS and CDR2 SASEGT. As DNA, the CDR3 is TGTGCCAGCCAAAGGGCAGCAACTGATACGTGGGAGCAGTACTTC. The encoded protein is CASQRAATDTWEQYF.